The entry that follows covers one T cell receptor (beta chain) sequence. Its antigen is not identified. Germline V gives CDR1 SNHLY, CDR2 FYNNEI. The CDR3 spans 13 residues. The V end lost 9 bases, the J end lost 1 base, and 10 bases lay between the germline ends. The primer mix had 60 Vbeta and 13 Jbeta primers. Sequencing was performed with immunoSEQ multiplex PCR; in TCRdb, only in-frame clones are kept and a portion is missing. The sample lists roughly 140,000 clones, roughly 77% occurring once. This sample stems from a study of cytomegalovirus exposure and HLA in healthy donors. General study results and limits: CMV antigen specificity was confirmed in vitro for three CMV-associated chains.

The J gene is TRBJ1-5, the V gene TRBV2; D is uncertain. What was sequenced was PBMCs. The clonotype originates from a human donor in good health. CDR3 bases: TGTGCCAGTAGCGAGCGGAGCAATCAGCCCCAGCATTTT. It is translated as CASSERSNQPQHF. Supplemented by reference TRBV2 and TRBJ1-5, the full variable domain reads EPEVTQTPSHQVTQMGQEVILRCVPISNHLYFYWYRQILGQKVEFLVSFYNNEISEKSEIFDDQFSVERPDGSNFTLKIRSTKLEDSAMYFCASSERSNQPQHFGDGTRLSIL.